This T cell receptor (beta chain) was recorded in a study of cytomegalovirus exposure and HLA in healthy donors (dated by TCRdb to about 2017). Describing the broader study: An earlier analysis of under 600 of the donors reported roughly 300 Gb of sequence data and approximately 110 million unique TCR beta sequences from 150 million to 200 million T cells. An early release covering about 600 HLA-typed donors comprised around 300 gigabases of sequencing data and tens of millions of unique TCR sequences. Of the approximately 400 genotyped donors, approximately 83% fell in the genetic ancestry cluster associated with self-reported Caucasian donors. The study was designed to test whether signatures of past pathogen exposure could be identified by cataloging public T cell receptors. The study used immunosequencing to profile the T cell repertoires of approximately 630 subjects and linked those repertoires to cytomegalovirus serostatus. In addition to the first cohort of around 670 subjects, a separate validation cohort of approximately 130 different subjects was used. High-throughput TCR immunosequencing, statistical association of individual TCRs with disease status, and machine learning were combined to predict cytomegalovirus infection status. To study patterns of TCR occurrence, a later analysis re-analyzed previously published TCR beta repertoires from 600 to 750 donors and added high-resolution HLA genotyping. Rather than using new phenotypic data, the later analysis identified candidate immune exposures from TCR beta sequences and from how often those sequences occurred across donors. In an earlier analysis of roughly 580 of the donors, high-throughput TCR beta sequencing was used to judge whether each TCR beta V gene segment behaved as functional or pseudogenic. Donor age, sex, ethnicity and CMV serostatus were collected together with the repertoire data. In a later genetic analysis, genome-wide SNP genotypes for about three fifths of the roughly 670 donors were used, and that subset was treated as a discovery cohort. All discovery cohort repertoires had been generated using a single sequencing platform. Class I and class II HLA loci were covered by the typing at four-digit resolution. The number of typed donors differed by locus: about 620-630 for A, B, C, DRB1 and DQB1; roughly 510 for DQA1; 606 for DPA1; and roughly 490 for DPB1. Because of strong linkage in the cohort, roughly five DR-DQ haplotypes were treated as single units for association and clustering. Among 300 to 500 genotyped donors of the cohort, an average of approximately 220,000 unique TCR beta nucleotide sequences was sequenced per donor, of which approximately 18% were non-productive.

Regarding this clone: What this receptor recognizes is not known. Nothing much larger sits one base from this clone, and base qualities are not available.

The investigation overall reported the following: V-gene and J-gene trimming of TCR beta chains was associated with a missense DCLRE1C variant in a later genetic analysis, and the association was replicated in an independent cohort. A total of 150 or so TCR beta chains were listed by the study as associated with cytomegalovirus. In a later analysis, the rate of TCR association differed among HLA loci, with DRB1 alleles having the most associated TCRs and HLA-C alleles having the fewest. Compared with equally common non-associated chains, HLA-associated TCR beta chains in a later analysis were more clonally expanded and had lower generation probabilities. The presence/absence analyses assumed that sequencing depth was roughly uniform across donors, and that assumption may not be true. A few of the identified cytomegalovirus-associated TCR beta chains were confirmed in vitro to be specific for cytomegalovirus antigens. The earlier analysis of 450 to 700 of the donors excluded 15 to 20 rarely observed V segments, including chromosome 9 orphons, because counts were too low. According to a later analysis, most CMV-associated TCR beta chains appeared to be HLA-restricted, and the HLA associations seemed to be driven largely by CMV exposure. Strong co-occurrence of HLA alleles, especially DR and DQ, made assigning TCR associations to individual alleles difficult. A further reported finding was that TCR beta sequences accurately predicted the HLA-A and HLA-B alleles for most subjects in the first cohort. In a later analysis, over 15,000 TCR beta sequences were associated with specific HLA alleles at a false discovery rate of 0.05. According to the authors, the approach could potentially be generalized to other disease states and immunological phenotypes. Because HLA typing was unavailable for some donors at each locus, only the typed subset was used in association tests. A later genetic analysis reported fewer N-insertions in productive TCRs among donors in an Asian-associated ancestry cluster than the roughly 670-donor mean. Most TCR sequences were seen in very few donors, while some public TCRs were found in many individuals. CMV serostatus was the only immune exposure information available for the cohort. This cohort had only TCR beta chains sequenced, and the lack of alpha or paired-chain data limited which features could be detected. Several of the top co-occurrence clusters appeared to be linked to parvovirus B19, influenza, CMV and Epstein-Barr virus, according to a later analysis. The sequencing pipeline was judged likely to have produced a cluster of highly shared sequence variants as a technical artifact. Broadly in line with IMGT annotations, most TCR beta V segments showed up in productive rearrangements about 90% or about 30% of the time in an earlier analysis of a few hundred of the donors. Cytomegalovirus status was reported to be diagnosed by the classifier with high specificity and sensitivity in both the original and validation cohorts. Correlated functional status among segregating V segments might be attributable to linkage disequilibrium, but an unknown experimental factor could not be ruled out.

Library preparation employed the immunoSEQ multiplex PCR assay. For the multiplex PCR, a mixture combining 60 forward primers for TCR Vbeta segments and 13 reverse primers for TCR Jbeta segments was used. Amplification of the CDR3 region of rearranged TCR beta genes was performed with a multiplex PCR assay on genomic DNA. On the Illumina HiSeq System, the amplified TCR beta libraries were sequenced as 87-base-pair reads. In the authors' own workflow: In a later analysis, about 80 million unique TCR beta chains were counted across the approximately 640 repertoires, and about 10 million of these chains were shared by at least two donors. Raw reads were error-corrected and collapsed into unique sequences with a nearest-neighbor algorithm that merged closely related sequences to remove PCR and sequencing errors. Alignment of CDR3 sequences to IMGT reference sequences was used to assign V, D and J gene segments. For a sequence to be retained, at least a six-nucleotide match to both a V gene segment and a J gene segment was required. Rearrangements were called productive when the CDR3 lacked stop codons and stayed in frame with V and J; all others were non-productive. CDR3 was defined according to IMGT convention as the region running from the second conserved V-encoded cysteine to the conserved J-encoded phenylalanine. In an earlier analysis of 550 to 650 of the donors, sequences lacking an unambiguous match to a single V gene segment were excluded. An earlier analysis of approximately 590 of the donors classified V segments as functional when productive rearrangements were above 56.7% and as segregating when the standard deviation between donors was above 5%. A statistical classification framework was built for diagnosing cytomegalovirus status from the catalog of TCR beta chain sequences. V and J gene assignment, in a later analysis, came from comparing TCR nucleotide sequences with IMGT/GENE-DB human TR gene sequences. The TCRdist pipeline was used in a later analysis to assign CDR3 sequences and most-parsimonious VDJ recombination scenarios. In a later analysis, each TCR beta chain was defined by its CDR3 amino acid sequence together with its V-gene family, and reads lacking a unique V-gene family were excluded. A later analysis removed 500 to 600 highly shared, low-generation-probability nucleotide sequences to deal with suspected cross-contamination and a sequencing artifact. For each public chain, a later analysis derived a clonal expansion index from normalized ranks of inferred template counts within each repertoire. A later analysis computed generation probabilities with a VDJ recombination model fitted to out-of-frame rearrangements, and checked the results against IGoR. A later analysis scored TCR-TCR, TCR-HLA and TCR-CMV co-occurrence with hypergeometric tests, applying a repertoire-size bias correction to TCR pairs. False discovery rates were estimated in a later analysis by permuting HLA or CMV assignments 20 times. In a later analysis, co-occurring TCRs were grouped using DBSCAN, and TCRdist sequence similarity was added for clustering within HLA-allele-positive subsets. For co-occurrence clustering, repertoires with fewer than 30,000 or more than 120,000 public chains were excluded, along with a handful of repertoires with anomalous nucleotide sharing. Drawn from immuneACCESS, this table holds only the in-frame rearrangements with V and J called that TCRdb kept. Clones are partly lost; checked studies trace under half to an unresolved V gene and leave the rest unexplained. The V and J calls and clone size were taken over from that table, and D and trimming were inferred from the DNA. This sample lists 180,000 or so clones; approximately 80% were detected once. Roughly 4.9% of the sample comes from the top ten.

The cohort comprised some 680 healthy bone marrow donors. At the time of sampling, every cohort member was nominally healthy, though immune exposures that went unrecorded were likely present. The donor tested CMV seropositive, placing the donor among the approximately 310 seropositive members of the cohort. A peripheral blood sample was collected from each donor, and TCR beta sequencing was performed on peripheral blood mononuclear cells. Genomic DNA was extracted from the blood cell samples with the Qiagen DNeasy Blood Extraction Kit. The receptor's source is a woman aged 18-30 years in good health and CMV-seropositive. Sequenced sample: PBMCs.

CDR3 region: CASSQSFLSPRGQFASYEQYF. The bases read TGCGCCAGCAGCCAGTCATTTCTCTCGCCTAGGGGACAGTTTGCCTCCTACGAGCAGTACTTC. The V and J segments used are TRBV4-3 and TRBJ2-7; 7 middle bases align to TRBD1. CDR1 and CDR2, per the germline V gene, are LGHNA and YSLEER. The CDR3 measures 21 amino acids from cysteine to phenylalanine. Just the 63-base CDR3 DNA is kept, in frame starting at base 1. The V end gives up 3 bases and the J end 0 bases, leaving 23 bases in the junction not matched to a gene.